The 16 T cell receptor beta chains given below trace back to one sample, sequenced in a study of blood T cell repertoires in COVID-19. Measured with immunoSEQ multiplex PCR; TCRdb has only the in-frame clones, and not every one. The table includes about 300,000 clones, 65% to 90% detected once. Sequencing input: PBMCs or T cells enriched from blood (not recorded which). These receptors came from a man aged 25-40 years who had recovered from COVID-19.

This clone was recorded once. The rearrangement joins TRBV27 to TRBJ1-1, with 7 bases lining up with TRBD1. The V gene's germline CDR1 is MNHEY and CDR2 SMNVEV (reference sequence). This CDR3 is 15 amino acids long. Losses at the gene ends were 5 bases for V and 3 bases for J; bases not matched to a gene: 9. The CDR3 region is CASSRADRVYTEAFF. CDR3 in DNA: TGTGCCAGCAGTCGAGCAGACAGGGTTTACACTGAAGCTTTCTTT.

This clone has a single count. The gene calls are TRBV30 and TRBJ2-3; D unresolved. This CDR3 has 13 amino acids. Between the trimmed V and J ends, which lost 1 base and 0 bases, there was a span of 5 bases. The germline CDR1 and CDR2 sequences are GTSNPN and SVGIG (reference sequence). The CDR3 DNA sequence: TGTGCCTGGAGTGAACAGAGCACAGATACGCAGTATTTT. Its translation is CAWSEQSTDTQYF. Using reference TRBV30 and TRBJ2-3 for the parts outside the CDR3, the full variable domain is SQTIHQWPATLVQPVGSPLSLECTVEGTSNPNLYWYRQAAGRGLQLLFYSVGIGQISSEVPQNLSASRPQDRQFILSSKKLLLSDSGFYLCAWSEQSTDTQYFGPGTRLTVL.

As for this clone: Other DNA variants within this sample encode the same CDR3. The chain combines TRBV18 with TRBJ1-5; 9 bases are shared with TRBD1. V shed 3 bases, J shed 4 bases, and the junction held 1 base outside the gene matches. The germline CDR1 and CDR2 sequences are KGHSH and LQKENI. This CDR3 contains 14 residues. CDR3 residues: CASSPGTGNQPQHF. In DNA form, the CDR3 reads TGTGCCAGCTCACCCGGGACAGGGAATCAGCCCCAGCATTTT.

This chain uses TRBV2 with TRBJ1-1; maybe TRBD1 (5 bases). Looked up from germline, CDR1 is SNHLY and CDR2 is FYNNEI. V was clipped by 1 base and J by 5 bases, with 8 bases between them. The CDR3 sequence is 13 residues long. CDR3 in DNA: TGTGCCAGCAGTGAAGAACGGGGGACTGAAGCTTTCTTT. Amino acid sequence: CASSEERGTEAFF. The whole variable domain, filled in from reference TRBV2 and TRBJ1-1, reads EPEVTQTPSHQVTQMGQEVILRCVPISNHLYFYWYRQILGQKVEFLVSFYNNEISEKSEIFDDQFSVERPDGSNFTLKIRSTKLEDSAMYFCASSEERGTEAFFGQGTRLTVV.

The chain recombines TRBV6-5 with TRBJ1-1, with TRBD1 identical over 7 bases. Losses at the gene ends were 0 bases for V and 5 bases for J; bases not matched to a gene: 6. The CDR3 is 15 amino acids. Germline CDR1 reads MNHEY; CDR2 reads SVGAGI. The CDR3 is CASSYSRQGRTEAFF. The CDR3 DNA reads TGTGCCAGCAGTTACTCGCGACAGGGCCGGACTGAAGCTTTCTTT.

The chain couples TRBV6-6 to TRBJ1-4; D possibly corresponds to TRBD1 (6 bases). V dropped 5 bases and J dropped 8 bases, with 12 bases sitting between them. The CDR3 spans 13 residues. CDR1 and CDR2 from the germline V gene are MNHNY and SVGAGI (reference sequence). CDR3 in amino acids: CASSRQAREKLFF. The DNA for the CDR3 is TGTGCCAGCAGTCGACAGGCCCGAGAAAAACTGTTTTTT.

The CDR3 coding sequence is TGTGCCAGCAGCCTAGCGGGGAGCACAGATACGCAGTATTTT. Translating it yields CASSLAGSTDTQYF. The chain carries TRBV3-1 (or the pseudogene TRBV3-2) and TRBJ2-3, with 8 bases that match TRBD2. Trimming removed 4 bases from V and 0 bases from J; junction bases left unmatched: 0. CDR3 length: 14 residues. The germline gives CDR1 LGHDT, CDR2 YNNKEL (reference sequence).

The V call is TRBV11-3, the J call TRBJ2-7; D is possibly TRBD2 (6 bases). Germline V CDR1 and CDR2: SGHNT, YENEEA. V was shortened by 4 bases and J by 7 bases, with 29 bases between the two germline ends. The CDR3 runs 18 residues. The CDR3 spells CASSSKPQTSPGLREQYF. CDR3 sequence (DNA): TGTGCCAGCAGCTCGAAACCACAGACCTCCCCGGGACTGAGGGAGCAGTACTTC.

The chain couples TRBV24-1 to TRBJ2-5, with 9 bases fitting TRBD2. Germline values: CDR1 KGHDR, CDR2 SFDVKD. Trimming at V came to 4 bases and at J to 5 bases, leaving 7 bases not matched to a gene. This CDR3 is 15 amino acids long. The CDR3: CATSDTSGRHETQYF. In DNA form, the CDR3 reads TGTGCCACCAGTGACACGAGCGGGAGGCACGAGACCCAGTACTTC.

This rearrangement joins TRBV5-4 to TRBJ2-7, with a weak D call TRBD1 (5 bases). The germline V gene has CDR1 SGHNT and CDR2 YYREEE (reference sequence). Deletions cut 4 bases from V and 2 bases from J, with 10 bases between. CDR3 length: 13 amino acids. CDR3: CASSDRVTYEQYF. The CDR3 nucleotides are TGTGCCAGCAGCGACAGAGTAACCTACGAGCAGTACTTC. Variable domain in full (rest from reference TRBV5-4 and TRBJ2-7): ETGVTQSPTHLIKTRGQQVTLRCSSQSGHNTVSWYQQALGQGPQFIFQYYREEENGRGNFPPRFSGLQFPNYSSELNVNALELDDSALYLCASSDRVTYEQYFGPGTRLTVT.

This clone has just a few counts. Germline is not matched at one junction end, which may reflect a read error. CDR3 coding DNA: TGTGCTAGCAGCCAGCGACTAGCGGGGGGCACAGATACGCAGTATTTT. Its translation is CASSQRLAGGTDTQYF. V usage is TRBV7-7 and J usage is TRBJ2-3; 12 nucleotides agree with TRBD2. Per germline, CDR1 SSHAT and CDR2 FNYEAQ (reference sequence). The CDR3 runs 16 residues.

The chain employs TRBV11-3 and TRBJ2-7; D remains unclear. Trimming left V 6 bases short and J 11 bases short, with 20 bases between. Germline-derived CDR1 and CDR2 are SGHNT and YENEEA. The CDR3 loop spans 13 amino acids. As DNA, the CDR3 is TGTGCCAGCAGAGGCCCGGGTCCCACACCGGAGTACTTC. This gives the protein CASRGPGPTPEYF.

This CDR3 is CASRLTGGNQPQHF. CDR3 bases: TGTGCCAGCAGACTAACAGGGGGCAATCAGCCCCAGCATTTT. V is TRBV2 and J is TRBJ1-5; 7 nucleotides line up with TRBD1. CDR1 is SNHLY and CDR2 is FYNNEI in the germline V gene. V was pared by 6 bases and J by 2 bases, with 4 bases of the junction left unmatched. This CDR3 comprises 14 residues.

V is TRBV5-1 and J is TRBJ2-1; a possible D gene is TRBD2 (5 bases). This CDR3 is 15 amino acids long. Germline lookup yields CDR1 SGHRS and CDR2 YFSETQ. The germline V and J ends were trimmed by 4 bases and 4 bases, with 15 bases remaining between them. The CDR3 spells CASSLLVGDYNEQFF. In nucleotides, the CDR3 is TGCGCCAGCAGCCTTCTGGTCGGGGATTACAATGAGCAGTTCTTC.

The CDR3 DNA sequence: TGTGCTAGTGGTTTCCTGGACAGGGGGCAGGGGCAGCCCCAGCATTTT. This translates into CASGFLDRGQGQPQHF. The chain joins TRBV12-5 to TRBJ1-5, with TRBD1 matching over 11 bases. CDR3 length: 16 residues. The germline CDR1 and CDR2 sequences are LGHNT and FRNRAP. V shed 3 bases, J shed 7 bases, and the junction held 8 bases outside the gene matches.

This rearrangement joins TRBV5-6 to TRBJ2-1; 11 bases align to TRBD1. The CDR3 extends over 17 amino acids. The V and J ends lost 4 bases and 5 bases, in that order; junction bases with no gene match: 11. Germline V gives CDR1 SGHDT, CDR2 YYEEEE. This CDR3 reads CASSGQPGTGGNNEQFF. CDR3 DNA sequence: TGTGCCAGCAGCGGACAACCCGGGACAGGGGGTAACAATGAGCAGTTCTTC.